This entry lists 30 T cell receptor beta chains sequenced from one sample in a study of sequential checkpoint blockade in melanoma. This sample's treatment: randomized to nivolumab then ipilimumab (arm A) or the reverse (arm B). TCRdb's table, derived via immunoSEQ multiplex PCR, lists solely in-frame clones and lacks some. The table lists roughly 13,000 clones, 52% of them singletons, with 15% to 20% in the top ten. The source material was CD8+ T cells sorted from blood (inferred from file names), sampled from a patient given nivolumab and ipilimumab in sequence. These receptor sequences come from a human donor with melanoma.

This clone is judged medium-sized. The rearrangement joins TRBV12-5 to TRBJ2-7; 11 positions agree with TRBD1. Germline CDR1 LGHNT, CDR2 FRNRAP. The J segment lost 3 bases and the V segment lost 0 bases, leaving 1 base of the junction unmatched. CDR3 size: 15 residues. The CDR3 bases are TGTGCTAGTGGTTTGGTAGGGACAGGGGGCTACGAGCAGTACTTC. It specifies CASGLVGTGGYEQYF. Combining the CDR3 with reference TRBV12-5 and TRBJ2-7 gives the whole variable domain DARVTQTPRHKVTEMGQEVTMRCQPILGHNTVFWYRQTMMQGLELLAYFRNRAPLDDSGMPKDRFSAEMPDATLATLKIQPSEPRDSAVYFCASGLVGTGGYEQYFGPGTRLTVT.

The chain joins TRBV27 to TRBJ2-1; 7 positions match TRBD1. CDR1 and CDR2 from the germline V gene are MNHEY and SMNVEV (reference sequence). This CDR3 spans 15 amino acids. Trimming cost V 5 bases and J 2 bases; bases outside gene matches: 6. The CDR3 DNA sequence: TGTGCCAGCAGTCAAGACAGGGACCCCTACAATGAGCAGTTCTTC. It specifies CASSQDRDPYNEQFF.

This rearrangement joins TRBV7-8 to TRBJ2-1; 7 bases fit TRBD2. The CDR3 has 16 amino acids. Germline assignment: CDR1 SGHVS and CDR2 FQNEAQ. The trim removed 3 bases at V and 6 bases at J, leaving 11 bases unmatched. The CDR3 DNA reads as TGTGCCAGCAGCTTTATGGCGGGAGAACACCCCAATGAGCAGTTCTTC. It yields the protein CASSFMAGEHPNEQFF. The complete variable domain, with remaining parts taken from reference TRBV7-8 and TRBJ2-1, reads GAGVSQSPRYKVAKRGQDVALRCDPISGHVSLFWYQQALGQGPEFLTYFQNEAQLDKSGLPSDRFFAERPEGSVSTLKIQRTQQEDSAVYLCASSFMAGEHPNEQFFGPGTRLTVL.

Notes on this clone: The same CDR3 arises from other DNA sequences in this sample as well. V and J are TRBV9 and TRBJ2-7; 11 bases fit TRBD1. Germline CDR1 reads SGDLS; CDR2 reads YYNGEE. After removal of 2 bases from V and 0 bases from J, the junction contained 1 base not matched to a gene. The CDR3 extends over 15 amino acids. The CDR3 here is CASSVGTGGSYEQYF. For the CDR3, the DNA is TGTGCCAGCAGCGTGGGGACAGGGGGCTCCTACGAGCAGTACTTC.

A few counts support this clone. This chain uses TRBV7-8 with TRBJ2-7; 7 nucleotides agree with TRBD2. The junction had 9 bases not matched to a gene; V was cut back by 5 bases and J by 2 bases. CDR1 and CDR2 from the germline V gene are SGHVS and FQNEAQ. The CDR3 length is 15 residues. The CDR3 DNA follows: TGTGCCAGCAGCCCGGGGCTAGCGGAAACCTACGAGCAGTACTTC. Encoded protein: CASSPGLAETYEQYF.

The chain couples TRBV11-3 to TRBJ2-7; D may be TRBD1 (5 bases). Germline V gene lookup returns CDR1 SGHNT and CDR2 YENEEA. The V end lost 4 bases, the J end lost 0 bases, and 10 bases lay between the germline ends. The CDR3 sequence is 14 residues long. The chain's CDR3 is CASSSGDSSYEQYF. The CDR3 coding sequence is TGTGCCAGCAGCTCCGGTGACAGCTCCTACGAGCAGTACTTC.

The genes are TRBV4-1 and TRBJ1-2; 11 nucleotides match TRBD1. V was clipped by 3 bases and J by 7 bases; unmatched bases: 4. CDR3 size: 14 residues. Germline assignment: CDR1 MGHRA and CDR2 YSYEKL. CDR3 amino acids: CASSHVGQGVGYTF. The CDR3 DNA reads TGCGCCAGCAGCCATGTGGGACAGGGGGTTGGCTACACCTTC.

CDR3 in amino acids: CASSYSGPTYEQYF. CDR3 bases: TGTGCCAGCAGCTATAGCGGTCCCACCTACGAGCAGTACTTC. This chain uses TRBV7-2 with TRBJ2-7; D might be TRBD2 (6 bases). This CDR3 has 14 amino acids. The germline gives CDR1 SGHTA, CDR2 FQGNSA. Trimming left V 4 bases short and J 2 bases short, with 12 bases between.

This clone has more than one count but fewer than ten. This chain joins TRBV5-4 and TRBJ2-1; D is undetermined. The CDR3 loop spans 13 amino acids. CDR1 SGHNT and CDR2 YYREEE come from the germline V gene (reference sequence). The V end lost 4 bases, the J end lost 5 bases, and 10 bases lay between the germline ends. CDR3 sequence (DNA): TGTGCCAGCAGCCTCTTCACGGACAATGAGCAGTTCTTC. Its protein product is CASSLFTDNEQFF. Together with reference TRBV5-4 and TRBJ2-1, the CDR3 gives the full variable domain: ETGVTQSPTHLIKTRGQQVTLRCSSQSGHNTVSWYQQALGQGPQFIFQYYREEENGRGNFPPRFSGLQFPNYSSELNVNALELDDSALYLCASSLFTDNEQFFGPGTRLTVL.

CDR3 amino acids: CASSLADAGDEQYF. The CDR3 DNA follows: TGTGCCAGCAGCTTAGCGGATGCAGGGGACGAGCAGTACTTC. The gene calls are TRBV7-9 and TRBJ2-7; a weak D match, TRBD1 (6 bases). The CDR3 totals 14 residues. V was pared by 0 bases and J by 5 bases, with 11 bases between. Germline assignment: CDR1 SEHNR and CDR2 FQNEAQ (reference sequence).

This chain connects TRBV7-3 to TRBJ1-6; 9 nucleotides line up with TRBD1. The V gene's germline CDR1 is SGHTA and CDR2 FQGTGA. The CDR3 contains 16 residues. The ends lost 5 bases at V and 2 bases at J; junction bases unmatched: 4. CDR3 protein: CASSQGTGPYNSPLHF. CDR3 sequence (DNA): TGTGCCAGCAGCCAAGGGACAGGGCCCTATAATTCACCCCTCCACTTT. Based on the CDR3 plus reference TRBV7-3 and TRBJ1-6, the full variable domain is GAGVSQTPSNKVTEKGKYVELRCDPISGHTALYWYRQSLGQGPEFLIYFQGTGAADDSGLPNDRFFAVRPEGSVSTLKIQRTERGDSAVYLCASSQGTGPYNSPLHFGNGTRLTVT.

In its sample, this clone is medium-sized. The rearrangement links TRBV5-6 to TRBJ1-2; no firm D call. The V gene lost 2 bases and the J gene lost 6 bases, with 11 bases spanning the gap. This CDR3 has 13 amino acids. CDR1 is SGHDT and CDR2 is YYEEEE in the germline V gene. CDR3 nucleotides: TGTGCCAGCAGCTTCAACAGTCTGAATGGCTACACCTTC. This encodes CASSFNSLNGYTF.

This clone is judged medium-sized. The chain couples TRBV19 to TRBJ1-2; no firm D call. Per the germline V gene, CDR1 is LNHDA and CDR2 is SQIVND (reference sequence). The CDR3 is 14 amino acids. Trimming left V 7 bases short and J 1 base short, with 13 bases between. CDR3 protein: CASNLREVNYGYTF. CDR3 DNA: TGTGCCAGTAATCTGCGGGAGGTTAACTATGGCTACACCTTC.

This clone was observed a few times. V gene TRBV6-5 combines with J gene TRBJ2-3, with 9 nucleotides matching TRBD2. This CDR3 region has 15 residues. Germline CDR1 reads MNHEY; CDR2 reads SVGAGI. V gave up 4 bases and J gave up 2 bases; unmatched junction bases: 4. This chain's CDR3 is CASSLTSGPTDTQYF. The CDR3 DNA follows: TGTGCCAGCAGTTTAACTAGCGGGCCCACAGATACGCAGTATTTT.

The genes are TRBV7-8 and TRBJ1-2, with 7 bases lining up with TRBD1. CDR1 and CDR2 (germline): SGHVS, FQNEAQ. The CDR3 length is 16 residues. The trim removed 5 bases at V and 3 bases at J, leaving 12 bases unmatched. Here the CDR3 reads CASSPRNRGMDYGYTF. CDR3 nucleotide sequence: TGTGCCAGCAGCCCCCGGAACAGGGGAATGGACTATGGCTACACCTTC.

The chain links TRBV13 to TRBJ2-5, with TRBD2 identical over 9 bases. CDR1 and CDR2 (germline): PRHDT, FYEKMQ (reference sequence). The trim removed 5 bases at V and 3 bases at J, leaving 13 bases unmatched. The CDR3 totals 17 residues. The CDR3 DNA sequence: TGTGCCAGCAGCCCCGGCCCGGGACTAGCTAACGAAGAGACCCAGTACTTC. This sequence encodes CASSPGPGLANEETQYF.

The V and J genes are TRBV6-6 and TRBJ2-1; perhaps TRBD2 as D (5 bases). Trimming took off 8 bases at V and 5 bases at J, with 13 bases between the two ends. Germline CDR1 MNHNY, CDR2 SVGAGI (reference sequence). The CDR3 covers 13 residues. CDR3 DNA: TGTGCCAGCGTGGGCTACGGGAACAATGAGCAGTTCTTC. Translation gives CASVGYGNNEQFF.

This chain uses TRBV5-5 with TRBJ2-1, with TRBD2 matching 7 bases. The CDR3 extends over 15 amino acids. V shed 4 bases, J shed 0 bases, and the junction held 4 bases outside the gene matches. Germline loops: CDR1 SGHKS, CDR2 YYEKEE (reference sequence). Written as DNA, the CDR3 is TGTGCCAGCAGCCTTCTAGCGGACTCCTACAATGAGCAGTTCTTC. Translating gives CASSLLADSYNEQFF. The whole variable domain, filled in from reference TRBV5-5 and TRBJ2-1, reads DAGVTQSPTHLIKTRGQQVTLRCSPISGHKSVSWYQQVLGQGPQFIFQYYEKEERGRGNFPDRFSARQFPNYSSELNVNALLLGDSALYLCASSLLADSYNEQFFGPGTRLTVL.

This clone was recorded a few times. The chain couples TRBV5-4 to TRBJ2-7; TRBD1 aligns across 8 bases. The CDR3 runs 16 residues. J lost 3 bases, V lost 4 bases, and 12 bases had no gene match. Germline loops: CDR1 SGHNT, CDR2 YYREEE (reference sequence). This CDR3 reads CASSLGQGRYFYEQYF. The CDR3 bases are TGTGCCAGCAGCCTTGGACAGGGACGATACTTCTACGAGCAGTACTTC.

This clone was observed a handful of times. The chain employs TRBV4-2 and TRBJ2-6; TRBD1 agrees at 8 bases. V shed 3 bases, J shed 2 bases, and the junction held 6 bases outside the gene matches. This CDR3 region has 17 residues. CDR1 and CDR2 (germline): LGHNA, YNFKEQ. CDR3 coding DNA: TGTGCCAGCAGCCAGTTCACAGGGGGTACTGGGGCCAACGTCCTGACTTTC. It translates to CASSQFTGGTGANVLTF.

This clone was seen a handful of times. The chain has TRBV28 and TRBJ1-5; D is ambiguous. The CDR3 runs 15 residues. V was shortened by 7 bases and J by 2 bases, with 15 bases between the two germline ends. CDR1 is MDHEN and CDR2 is SYDVKM in the germline V gene. The CDR3 loop is CASTPMSGGNQPQHF. CDR3 DNA: TGTGCCAGCACACCTATGAGCGGAGGCAATCAGCCCCAGCATTTT.

The chain uses TRBV6-5 and TRBJ1-2; D ambiguous. Trimming took 6 bases from V and 6 from J, leaving 20 bases between them. This CDR3 spans 15 amino acids. Germline assignment: CDR1 MNHEY and CDR2 SVGAGI. The CDR3 reads CASSRSEVSIDGYTF. The CDR3 bases are TGTGCCAGCAGCCGGTCCGAGGTCTCGATCGATGGCTACACCTTC.

The gene calls are TRBV29-1 and TRBJ1-1; D is unresolved. This CDR3 has 11 residues. Germline assignment: CDR1 SQVTM and CDR2 ANQGSEA. The ends were cut back, 6 bases at V and 10 bases at J, with 15 bases in the middle. This CDR3 is CSVGPQVGAFF. DNA of the CDR3: TGCAGCGTCGGTCCCCAGGTTGGAGCTTTCTTT.

In regard to this clone: An end of the junction differs from the germline gene, which may be a read error. Other DNA sequences of this sample code for an identical CDR3. The chain uses TRBV27 and TRBJ1-1; 9 bases map to TRBD1. From germline, CDR1 is MNHEY and CDR2 SMNVEV (reference sequence). CDR3 length: 13 residues. This chain's CDR3 is CASSEDRGTEAFF. The CDR3 DNA follows: TGTGCCAGCAGTGAGGACAGGGGCACTGAAGCCTTCTTT.

This clone has just one count. The V call is TRBV5-1, the J call TRBJ1-4, with TRBD1 matching over 8 bases. The J segment lost 6 bases and the V segment lost 5 bases, leaving 9 bases of the junction unmatched. The CDR3 totals 15 residues. From germline, CDR1 is SGHRS and CDR2 YFSETQ. As DNA, the CDR3 is TGCGCCAGCAGGCCCCTCAGGGGGCTGGATGAAAAACTGTTTTTT. It yields the protein CASRPLRGLDEKLFF.

The gene calls are TRBV27 and TRBJ2-7; unclear D gene. Trimming left V 2 bases short and J 3 bases short, with 8 bases between. Germline V CDR1 and CDR2: MNHEY, SMNVEV (reference sequence). CDR3 length: 13 amino acids. The CDR3 loop reads CASSLGELYEQYF. The CDR3 bases are TGTGCCAGCAGTTTAGGAGAACTCTACGAGCAGTACTTC.

This clone was detected only a few times. CDR3 sequence reads: CASSPSGTSGYEQYF. CDR3 sequence (DNA): TGTGCCAGCTCACCATCGGGGACATCCGGCTACGAGCAGTACTTC. This chain joins TRBV18 and TRBJ2-7, with TRBD1 as a possible D gene (6 bases). The CDR3 has 15 amino acids. Germline V gene lookup returns CDR1 KGHSH and CDR2 LQKENI. The germline V and J ends were trimmed by 2 bases and 3 bases, with 14 bases remaining between them.

This sequence joins TRBV2 and TRBJ2-2; D gene unclear. V lost 6 bases, J lost 1 base, and 9 bases lay in between. Germline V lookup: CDR1 SNHLY, CDR2 FYNNEI. This CDR3 has 14 residues. CDR3 in amino acids: CASRRTVNTGELFF. The CDR3 coding sequence is TGTGCCAGCAGGAGAACTGTGAACACCGGGGAGCTGTTTTTT.

The rearrangement joins TRBV7-3 to TRBJ2-1; 7 positions agree with TRBD2. The CDR3 totals 19 residues. Germline V gives CDR1 SGHTA, CDR2 FQGTGA. V was pared by 2 bases and J by 0 bases, with 13 bases of the junction left unmatched. CDR3 region: CASSLLAGASGSSYNEQFF. CDR3 sequence (DNA): TGTGCCAGCAGCTTACTTGCTGGGGCTAGCGGAAGCTCCTACAATGAGCAGTTCTTC.

This sequence joins TRBV6-5 and TRBJ1-2, with TRBD1 as a possible D gene (6 bases). Germline-derived CDR1 and CDR2 are MNHEY and SVGAGI. Trimming took off 5 bases at V and 5 bases at J, with 15 bases between the two ends. The CDR3 has 14 amino acids. The CDR3 nucleotides are TGTGCCAGCAGTGCCGACAGGACCTTATATGGCTACACCTTC. Encoded protein: CASSADRTLYGYTF.